This T cell receptor beta chain was recovered during a study of response to subunit inactivated influenza vaccine. Notes on the study in general: That few new T cells are recruited by each seasonal influenza vaccination was the authors' suggestion.

This clonotype was counted many times. The antigen remains undetermined. The CDR3 length is 18 residues. V lost 3 bases and J lost 4; bases outside the gene matches: 12. Germline V CDR1 and CDR2: SGHRS, YFSETQ. From the RT-PCR reads, TCRdb called clonotypes with MiXCR, one entry per CDR3 protein. In the table there are more than 250,000 distinct CDR3 sequences, just over 20% of which are singletons. The chain is built from TRBV5-1 and TRBJ2-2, with 10 bases aligning to TRBD1. The source was PBMCs from blood, collected approximately 20 months after vaccination. The origin of this receptor is a man between 50 and 70 years old who received an inactivated influenza vaccine. The chain's CDR3 is CASSYRSPGQGSTGELFF. The CDR3, as DNA: TGCGCCAGCAGCTATCGCTCGCCGGGACAGGGGAGCACCGGGGAGCTGTTTTTT.